Listed here are 26 T cell receptor beta chains from one sample, sequenced in a study of T-cell memory formation after mild COVID-19. TCRdb recomputed calls from the 5' RACE reads with MiXCR, one row per CDR3 protein. The table has 240,000 or so distinct CDR3 sequences, 8.5% to 9.5% seen once. The sequencing sample was made of PBMCs or a T cell subset sorted from them (not recorded which). These receptors originate from a man younger than 35 who had mild COVID-19 (a few samples of this study predate the infection). Cell type and time point are not known.

This clonotype showed up many times. V is TRBV3-1 and J is TRBJ1-1, with a tentative D call TRBD1 (5 bases). V lost 3 bases to trimming and J lost 4 bases, with 18 bases between them. CDR3 length: 16 amino acids. Germline CDR1 and CDR2: LGHDT and YNNKEL (reference sequence). The CDR3 DNA follows: TGTGCCAGCAGCCACCCAAGTGAGGGGCCGGGCACTGAAGCTTTCTTT. This sequence encodes CASSHPSEGPGTEAFF. The variable domain in full, with the rest retrieved from reference TRBV3-1 and TRBJ1-1, is DTAVSQTPKYLVTQMGNDKSIKCEQNLGHDTMYWYKQDSKKFLKIMFSYNNKELIINETVPNRFSPKSPDKAHLNLHINSLELGDSAVYFCASSHPSEGPGTEAFFGQGTRLTVV.

This clonotype was counted ten times or more. The chain is built from TRBV29-1 and TRBJ1-1; a weak D match, TRBD1 (5 bases). The CDR3 totals 12 residues. Germline CDR1 reads SQVTM; CDR2 reads ANQGSEA. The V and J ends lost 7 bases and 6 bases respectively, with 15 bases between them. The CDR3 is CSGILAGSEAFF. The CDR3 DNA reads as TGCAGCGGAATACTGGCAGGGTCTGAAGCTTTCTTT.

V usage is TRBV29-1 and J usage is TRBJ2-5; D is undetermined. From germline, CDR1 is SQVTM and CDR2 ANQGSEA. CDR3 size: 12 residues. Trimming cost V 6 bases and J 4 bases, with 12 bases left between them. The chain's CDR3 is CSVTKKGETQYF. The CDR3 bases are TGCAGCGTGACCAAAAAGGGAGAGACCCAGTACTTC.

The J gene is TRBJ1-1, the V gene TRBV7-9, with D possibly matching TRBD1 (5 bases). Trimming took 7 bases from V and 5 from J, leaving 17 bases between them. Germline CDR1 and CDR2: SEHNR and FQNEAQ (reference sequence). The CDR3 extends over 14 amino acids. The CDR3 nucleotides read TGTGCCAGCATCTCCGGGCCTCGGGGGACTGAAGCTTTCTTT. It translates to CASISGPRGTEAFF.

This clonotype came up a few times. The J gene is TRBJ2-2, the V gene TRBV28, with D possibly TRBD2 on 6 matching bases. There are 14 residues in the CDR3. V dropped 6 bases and J dropped 4 bases, with 12 bases sitting between them. Germline V lookup: CDR1 MDHEN, CDR2 SYDVKM. This chain's CDR3 is CASSFGGSTGELFF. The CDR3 DNA sequence: TGTGCCAGCAGCTTCGGAGGGAGCACCGGGGAGCTGTTTTTT.

J is TRBJ1-2 and V is TRBV7-2, with D unresolved. Per the germline V gene, CDR1 is SGHTA and CDR2 is FQGNSA. V dropped 7 bases and J dropped 0 bases, with 12 bases sitting between them. The CDR3 consists of 14 residues. Here the CDR3 DNA reads TGTGCCAGCACCAGGACCCGAGCTAACTATGGCTACACCTTC. This translates into CASTRTRANYGYTF.

In its sample, this clonotype was seen a few times. This chain connects TRBV7-2 to TRBJ1-3; D perhaps matches TRBD1 (6 bases). V shed 5 bases and J shed 4 bases, with 30 bases lying between them. Germline V gives CDR1 SGHTA, CDR2 FQGNSA. This CDR3 comprises 20 residues. CDR3 region: CASSPRMRRGRTAEGNTIYF. Here the CDR3 DNA reads TGTGCCAGCAGCCCCAGAATGAGGAGAGGCAGGACAGCGGAAGGAAACACCATATATTTT.

This chain uses TRBV29-1 with TRBJ2-2; D could derive from TRBD1 or TRBD2 (6 bases each). V lost 7 bases and J lost 7, with 25 bases in between. CDR3 length: 16 residues. Germline V lookup: CDR1 SQVTM, CDR2 ANQGSEA. The CDR3 loop reads CSAHVEGGERVGELFF. The CDR3 region has the DNA TGCAGCGCTCACGTTGAGGGGGGCGAAAGGGTCGGGGAGCTGTTTTTT.

The genes are TRBV20-1 and TRBJ1-5, with 8 nucleotides matching TRBD1. Germline trimming cut 5 bases from V and 2 bases from J; bases unmatched to any gene: 2. From germline, CDR1 is DFQATT and CDR2 SNEGSKA (reference sequence). CDR3 length equals 13 residues. This CDR3 reads CSAGTGRNQPQHF. The CDR3 coding sequence is TGCAGTGCTGGGACAGGTCGCAATCAGCCCCAGCATTTT.

The rearrangement uses TRBV5-1 and TRBJ1-3; weak D call: TRBD1 (5 bases). The CDR3 consists of 17 residues. CDR1 and CDR2 from the germline V gene are SGHRS and YFSETQ. Between the trimmed V and J ends, which lost 1 base and 0 bases, there was a span of 14 bases. The CDR3 nucleotides are TGCGCCAGCAGCTTGACGGTTGCGGGGGGCTCTGGAAACACCATATATTTT. Residues: CASSLTVAGGSGNTIYF.

This clonotype came up many times. The chain is built from TRBV5-6 and TRBJ2-5; D is ambiguous. The CDR3 sequence is 13 residues long. V shed 1 base and J shed 3 bases, with 7 bases lying between them. The germline CDR1 and CDR2 sequences are SGHDT and YYEEEE. The DNA for the CDR3 is TGTGCCAGCAGCTTGCGGTCTGAAGAGACCCAGTACTTC. Residues: CASSLRSEETQYF.

The gene calls are TRBV7-6 and TRBJ2-7; D uncertain. From germline, CDR1 is SGHVS and CDR2 FNYEAQ. V was shortened by 11 bases and J by 5 bases, with 7 bases between the two germline ends. The CDR3 is 9 amino acids. The CDR3 DNA reads as TGTGCCGACCTAGACGAGCAGTACGTC. Translation: CADLDEQYV.

The rearrangement joins TRBV20-1 to TRBJ1-4, with D perhaps matching TRBD1 (5 bases). V lost 7 bases and J 6 bases, leaving 12 bases between the germline ends. Per the germline V gene, CDR1 is DFQATT and CDR2 is SNEGSKA (reference sequence). The CDR3 totals 12 residues. CDR3 coding DNA: TGCAGTGTAGGGAGGGACTATGAAAAACTGTTTTTT. Its protein is CSVGRDYEKLFF.

Ten or more counts support this clonotype. This sequence joins TRBV5-4 and TRBJ2-5, with TRBD1 as a possible D gene (6 bases). V lost 0 bases, J lost 5 bases, and 11 bases lay in between. The CDR3 length is 14 residues. CDR1 and CDR2 from the germline V gene are SGHNT and YYREEE (reference sequence). The CDR3 reads CASSLAGATETQYF. The CDR3 coding sequence is TGTGCCAGCAGCTTGGCAGGGGCGACGGAGACCCAGTACTTC. The full variable domain, completed using reference TRBV5-4 and TRBJ2-5, is ETGVTQSPTHLIKTRGQQVTLRCSSQSGHNTVSWYQQALGQGPQFIFQYYREEENGRGNFPPRFSGLQFPNYSSELNVNALELDDSALYLCASSLAGATETQYFGPGTRLLVL.

The gene calls are TRBV24-1 and TRBJ1-5; tentative D call: TRBD1 (5 bases). The ends were cut back, 3 bases at V and 6 bases at J, with 8 bases in the middle. CDR1 and CDR2 (germline): KGHDR, SFDVKD. The length of the CDR3 is 13 residues. DNA for the CDR3: TGTGCCACCAGTGATGAGGGGCTTCAGCCCCAGCATTTT. Translation: CATSDEGLQPQHF.

Only a few counts were recorded for this clonotype. The V gene is TRBV6-2 or TRBV6-3, the J gene TRBJ1-6; D is unclear. There are 13 residues in the CDR3. V was trimmed by 6 bases and J by 6 bases, leaving 9 bases between them. Germline V gives CDR1 MNHEY, CDR2 SVGEGT. CDR3 nucleotides: TGTGCCAGCAGGCTCAGGATTAATTCACCCCTCCACTTT. This translates into CASRLRINSPLHF.

This clonotype was observed a few times. The chain has TRBV11-1 and TRBJ2-1; TRBD2 matches 10 bases. Germline V gene data show CDR1 as SGHAT and CDR2 as FQDESV (reference sequence). The CDR3 extends over 13 amino acids. V lost 5 bases and J lost 12; bases outside the gene matches: 7. This CDR3 is CASSPGLADGQFF. The CDR3 DNA is TGTGCCAGCAGCCCCGGACTAGCGGACGGGCAGTTCTTC.

This clonotype was seen ten or more times. The V gene is TRBV25-1, the J gene TRBJ2-5; maybe TRBD2 (6 bases). Trimming shortened V by 9 bases and J by 2 bases, and 16 bases separated the two germline ends. The CDR3 runs 14 residues. Germline V gives CDR1 MGHDK, CDR2 SYGVNS. In nucleotides, the CDR3 is TGTGCCAGAGGGAAGCGGCTAGCGCAAGAGACCCAGTACTTC. This encodes CARGKRLAQETQYF.

The V call is TRBV4-3, the J call TRBJ2-3; 8 positions agree with TRBD1. Looked up from germline, CDR1 is LGHNA and CDR2 is YSLEER. Trimming cost V 4 bases and J 2 bases; bases outside gene matches: 8. This CDR3 has 16 amino acids. This CDR3 reads CASSLRDRISTDTQYF. The CDR3 DNA follows: TGCGCCAGCAGCCTTCGGGACAGGATATCCACAGATACGCAGTATTTT.

The chain has TRBV12-3 or TRBV12-4 and TRBJ1-1; D not certain. V lost 1 base, J lost 5 bases, and 11 bases lay in between. CDR3 length: 14 amino acids. The CDR3 bases are TGTGCCAGCAGTTTAGAGATGGGTTGGACTGAAGCTTTCTTT. Translation gives CASSLEMGWTEAFF.

The chain employs TRBV6-1 and TRBJ1-3, with no clear D. Germline-derived CDR1 and CDR2 are MNHNS and SASEGT. There are 14 residues in the CDR3. V gave up 5 bases and J gave up 4 bases, with 12 bases separating them. The CDR3 sequence is CASSPPLRGNTIYF. The CDR3 bases are TGTGCCAGCAGTCCCCCGTTGCGGGGAAACACCATATATTTT.

The chain carries TRBV6-5 and TRBJ2-4, with D possibly being TRBD1 or TRBD2 (5 bases each). Deletions cut 5 bases from V and 0 bases from J, with 14 bases between. Germline V gene lookup returns CDR1 MNHEY and CDR2 SVGAGI. The CDR3 sequence is 16 residues long. The CDR3 nucleotides are TGTGCCAGCAGTCGGGGAAGCAGGGTAGCCAAAAACATTCAGTACTTC. This codes for CASSRGSRVAKNIQYF.

This clonotype was found a few times. The chain employs TRBV6-6 and TRBJ1-2; D unclear. Trimming removed 5 bases from V and 8 bases from J, with 9 bases in between. This CDR3 has 11 residues. The germline gives CDR1 MNHNY, CDR2 SVGAGI (reference sequence). This CDR3 is CASSPSAGYTF. The CDR3 nucleotides are TGTGCCAGCAGTCCCTCGGCAGGCTACACCTTC.

J is TRBJ1-4 and V is TRBV5-6; maybe TRBD1 (6 bases). Germline values: CDR1 SGHDT, CDR2 YYEEEE. This CDR3 is 14 amino acids long. V was cut by 5 bases and J by 6 bases, with 14 bases left in between. The CDR3 nucleotides read TGTGCCAGCAGTTCTGACGGGGGCCATGAAAAACTGTTTTTT. Its translation: CASSSDGGHEKLFF.

This clonotype turned up a few times. CDR3 coding DNA: TGTGCCAGCAGCCAGATCACAGGGGAGTACGAGCAGTACGTC. Protein: CASSQITGEYEQYV. The rearrangement links TRBV5-6 to TRBJ2-7, with TRBD1 matching 7 bases. This CDR3 is built from 14 residues. Trimming at V came to 4 bases and at J to 4 bases, leaving 8 bases not matched to a gene. The germline gives CDR1 SGHDT, CDR2 YYEEEE.

At least ten counts were recorded for this clonotype. V and J are TRBV5-1 and TRBJ2-1; D may be TRBD2 (6 bases). CDR1 is SGHRS and CDR2 is YFSETQ in the germline V gene. This CDR3 has 16 residues. V gave up 2 bases and J gave up 9 bases, with 21 bases separating them. This CDR3 reads CASSFSSTPVGGEQFF. CDR3 nucleotides: TGCGCCAGCAGCTTCTCCTCTACCCCGGTCGGGGGTGAGCAGTTCTTC.